The sequence of this T cell receptor (beta chain) was determined in a study of blood T cell repertoires in COVID-19. Clones were sequenced by immunoSEQ multiplex PCR, and TCRdb holds only the in-frame ones, with some missing. Here the sample spans roughly 60,000 clones, 75% to 85% being singletons. Unmatched junction bases numbered 6, after V lost 8 bases and J lost 3 bases. Germline loops: CDR1 GTSNPN, CDR2 SVGIG (reference sequence). This CDR3 is 12 amino acids long. This chain joins TRBV30 and TRBJ2-7, with 8 nucleotides matching TRBD2. The sequencing sample was made of peripheral blood. The TCR was taken from a woman aged 60-70 years with acute or convalescent COVID-19. CDR3 bases: TGTGCCGGACGGGAGGGGAACTACGAGCAGTACTTC. Amino acids: CAGREGNYEQYF.